The text below deals with one T cell receptor (beta chain). Its antigen remains unidentified. Other DNA sequences within the sample encode an identical CDR3. These data originate in a study of cytomegalovirus exposure and HLA in healthy donors. Study conclusions and caveats: There were about 160 TCR beta chains listed as cytomegalovirus-associated.

CDR3 length: 14 amino acids. Deletions cut 6 bases from V and 10 bases from J, with 22 bases between. Germline CDR1 reads SGHRS; CDR2 reads YFSETQ. This PCR relied on a set of 60 Vbeta primers and 13 Jbeta primers. TCRdb's copy holds only in-frame clones and misses some; the assay was immunoSEQ multiplex PCR. The data hold roughly 150,000 clones, with 79% observed a single time. The TCR was taken from a man aged 35 to 55 in good health and CMV-seropositive. The chain recombines TRBV5-1 with TRBJ1-1; D perhaps matches TRBD1 (5 bases). The source material was PBMCs. The CDR3 spells CASTPPGLGRVAFF. The CDR3 coding sequence is TGCGCCAGCACCCCTCCGGGACTGGGGCGGGTAGCTTTCTTT.